This T cell receptor (beta chain) comes out of a study of blood T cell repertoires in COVID-19. Study as a whole: The study drew acute and convalescent COVID-19 samples from the United States, Italy and Spain.

Using immunoSEQ multiplex PCR, the repertoire was profiled, and TCRdb retains in-frame clones only, with some absent. The sample records around 200,000 clones, 86% being singletons. Residents of approximately 25 US areas, aged roughly 18 to 90 years, made up the participants. The CDR3 extends over 14 amino acids. Trimming stripped 7 bases from V and 3 bases from J, with 17 bases between. The germline V gene encodes CDR1 SGHRS and CDR2 YFSETQ. Sequenced sample: PBMCs or T cells enriched from blood (not recorded which). The chain couples TRBV5-1 to TRBJ2-7; maybe TRBD1 (7 bases). The TCR sequence derives from a woman between 35 and 50 years old with acute COVID-19. The CDR3 loop is CASRGTDDYYEQYF. The CDR3 region has the DNA TGCGCCAGCCGGGGGACAGATGATTACTACGAGCAGTACTTC.